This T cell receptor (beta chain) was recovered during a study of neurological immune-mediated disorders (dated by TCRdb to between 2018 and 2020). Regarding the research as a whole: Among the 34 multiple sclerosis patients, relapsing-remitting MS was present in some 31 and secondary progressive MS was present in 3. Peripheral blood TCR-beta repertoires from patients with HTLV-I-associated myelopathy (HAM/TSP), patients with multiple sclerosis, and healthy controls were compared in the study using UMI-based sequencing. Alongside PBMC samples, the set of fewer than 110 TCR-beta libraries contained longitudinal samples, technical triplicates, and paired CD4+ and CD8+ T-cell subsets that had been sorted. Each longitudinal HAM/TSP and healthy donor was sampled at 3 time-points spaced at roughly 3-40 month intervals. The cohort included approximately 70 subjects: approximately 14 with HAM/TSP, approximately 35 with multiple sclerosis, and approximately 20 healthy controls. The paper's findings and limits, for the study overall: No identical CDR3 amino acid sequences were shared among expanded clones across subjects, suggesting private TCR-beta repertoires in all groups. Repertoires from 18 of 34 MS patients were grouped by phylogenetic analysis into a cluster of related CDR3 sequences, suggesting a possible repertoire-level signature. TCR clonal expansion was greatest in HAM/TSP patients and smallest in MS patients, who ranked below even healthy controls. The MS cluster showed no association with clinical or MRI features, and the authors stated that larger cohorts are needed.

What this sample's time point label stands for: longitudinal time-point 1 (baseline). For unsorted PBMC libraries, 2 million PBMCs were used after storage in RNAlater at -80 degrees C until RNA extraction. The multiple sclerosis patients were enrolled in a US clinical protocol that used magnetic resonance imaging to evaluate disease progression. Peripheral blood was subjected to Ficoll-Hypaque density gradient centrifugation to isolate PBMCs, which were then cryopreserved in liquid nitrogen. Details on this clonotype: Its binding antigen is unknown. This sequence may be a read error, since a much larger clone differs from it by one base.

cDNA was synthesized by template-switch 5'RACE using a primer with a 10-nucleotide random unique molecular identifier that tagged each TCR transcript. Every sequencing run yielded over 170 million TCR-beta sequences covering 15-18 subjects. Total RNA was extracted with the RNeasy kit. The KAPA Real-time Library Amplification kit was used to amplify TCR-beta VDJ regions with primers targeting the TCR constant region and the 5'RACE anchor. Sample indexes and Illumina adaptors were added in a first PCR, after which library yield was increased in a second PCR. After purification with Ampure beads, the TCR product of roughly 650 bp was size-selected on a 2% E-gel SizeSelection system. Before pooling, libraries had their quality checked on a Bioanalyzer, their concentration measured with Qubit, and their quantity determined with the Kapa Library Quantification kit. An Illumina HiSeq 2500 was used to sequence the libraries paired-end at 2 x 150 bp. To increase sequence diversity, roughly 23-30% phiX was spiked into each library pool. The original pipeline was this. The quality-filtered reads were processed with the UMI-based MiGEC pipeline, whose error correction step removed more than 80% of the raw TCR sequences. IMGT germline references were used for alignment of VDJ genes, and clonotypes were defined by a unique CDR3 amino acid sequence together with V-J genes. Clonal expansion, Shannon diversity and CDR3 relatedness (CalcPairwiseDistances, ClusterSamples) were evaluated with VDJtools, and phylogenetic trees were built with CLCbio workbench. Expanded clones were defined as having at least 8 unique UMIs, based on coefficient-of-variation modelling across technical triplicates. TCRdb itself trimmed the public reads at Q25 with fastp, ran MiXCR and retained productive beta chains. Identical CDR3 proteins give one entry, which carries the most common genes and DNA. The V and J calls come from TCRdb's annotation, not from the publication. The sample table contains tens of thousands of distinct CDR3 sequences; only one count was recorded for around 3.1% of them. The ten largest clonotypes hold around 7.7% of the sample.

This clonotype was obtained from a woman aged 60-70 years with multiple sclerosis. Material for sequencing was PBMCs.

The DNA reads TGTGCCAGCAGCCTCCTCGGTAGACAGCCCCAGAATTTT. This gives the protein CASSLLGRQPQNF. Recombination linked TRBV3-1 to TRBJ1-5, and possibly TRBD1, on 5 matching bases. The germline V gene encodes CDR1 LGHDT and CDR2 YNNKEL (reference sequence). Counted from cysteine to phenylalanine, this CDR3 has 13 amino acids. Of the read, only the CDR3 DNA is kept; its 39 bases are in frame from base 1.